This entry lists 23 T cell receptor beta chains sequenced from one sample in a study of blood T cell repertoires in COVID-19. Produced via immunoSEQ multiplex PCR; TCRdb's table is partial and in-frame only. The sample has some 450,000 clones, 80% to 90% seen once; the top ten hold 0.65% to 1%. Sequencing was performed on peripheral blood. These receptors were collected from a man younger than 35 with COVID-19, enrolled during active disease.

The genes are TRBV13 and TRBJ2-7; 9 positions agree with TRBD1. V lost 3 bases to trimming and J lost 5 bases; unmatched junction nucleotides: 5. CDR3 length: 14 amino acids. In germline, CDR1 is PRHDT, CDR2 FYEKMQ (reference sequence). This CDR3 reads CASSFRDRVNEQYF. The CDR3 coding sequence is TGTGCCAGCAGCTTCCGGGACAGGGTCAACGAGCAGTACTTC.

The chain links TRBV19 to TRBJ2-1; 13 nucleotides align to TRBD2. Germline CDR1 LNHDA, CDR2 SQIVND (reference sequence). V shed 5 bases, J shed 4 bases, and the junction held 8 bases outside the gene matches. There are 17 residues in the CDR3. CDR3 sequence reads: CASSLRTSGGFYNEQFF. CDR3 nucleotide sequence: TGTGCCAGTAGTCTAAGGACTAGCGGGGGTTTTTACAATGAGCAGTTCTTC.

This sequence joins TRBV7-9 and TRBJ1-2, with TRBD1 identical over 7 bases. J was trimmed by 4 bases and V by 1 base; bases with no gene match: 9. The CDR3 length is 16 residues. Germline loops: CDR1 SEHNR, CDR2 FQNEAQ (reference sequence). The CDR3 here is CASSLEDDRARYGYTF. The DNA for the CDR3 is TGTGCCAGCAGCTTAGAGGACGACAGGGCTCGCTATGGCTACACCTTC.

The V and J genes are TRBV2 and TRBJ1-5, with D maybe TRBD1 (5 bases). Trimming left V 6 bases short and J 5 bases short, with 11 bases between. CDR1 SNHLY and CDR2 FYNNEI come from the germline V gene. The CDR3 extends over 13 amino acids. The DNA for the CDR3 is TGTGCCAGCAGAGGGGAAATCGATCAGCCCCAGCATTTT. It is translated as CASRGEIDQPQHF.

The CDR3 is CASSLDSRQGDYGYTF. The CDR3 DNA reads as TGTGCCAGCAGCTTAGATAGTAGACAGGGTGACTATGGCTACACCTTC. J is TRBJ1-2 and V is TRBV11-2; 7 positions agree with TRBD1. CDR1 is SGHAT and CDR2 is FQNNGV in the germline V gene. This CDR3 comprises 16 residues. With V trimmed by 0 bases and J by 3 bases, 7 bases remained unmatched.

V is TRBV3-1 (or the pseudogene TRBV3-2) and J is TRBJ2-3, with 12 bases matching TRBD2. CDR1 is LGHDT, CDR2 YNNKEL, per germline (reference sequence). The CDR3 contains 16 residues. V shed 3 bases and J 5 bases; nucleotides not matched to a gene: 6. The CDR3 is CASSHTSGGPKDTQYF. CDR3 DNA sequence: TGTGCCAGCAGCCATACTAGCGGGGGGCCGAAAGATACGCAGTATTTT.

This chain uses TRBV11-3 with TRBJ1-4, with 7 bases matching TRBD1. The trim removed 5 bases at V and 3 bases at J, leaving 15 bases unmatched. Germline V gene sequence: CDR1 SGHNT, CDR2 YENEEA. There are 18 residues in the CDR3. In DNA form, the CDR3 reads TGTGCCAGCAGCCCCAACGGGGACAGTGATGTTTCTAATGAAAAACTGTTTTTT. Protein: CASSPNGDSDVSNEKLFF.

CDR3 nucleotide sequence: TGTGCCAGCAGCTCCCGAGGCCGCGGTGAAAAACTGTTTTTT. It specifies CASSSRGRGEKLFF. The chain has TRBV7-9 and TRBJ1-4; D not certain. The CDR3 loop spans 14 amino acids. Germline CDR1 SEHNR, CDR2 FQNEAQ (reference sequence). The V end was cut by 4 bases, the J end by 7 bases, with 13 bases between. Supplemented by reference TRBV7-9 and TRBJ1-4, the full variable domain reads DTGVSQNPRHKITKRGQNVTFRCDPISEHNRLYWYRQTLGQGPEFLTYFQNEAQLEKSRLLSDRFSAERPKGSFSTLEIQRTEQGDSAMYLCASSSRGRGEKLFFGSGTQLSVL.

This clone was seen just once. The rearrangement joins TRBV5-1 to TRBJ2-7; no clear D. The CDR3 covers 13 residues. The V and J ends lost 1 base and 9 bases respectively, with 14 bases between them. CDR1 is SGHRS and CDR2 is YFSETQ in the germline V gene. The CDR3 sequence: CASSLSLVSRQYF. Here the CDR3 DNA reads TGCGCCAGCAGCTTGAGTCTAGTTAGTAGGCAGTACTTC.

This clone has just a few counts. The V call is TRBV5-4, the J call TRBJ2-3; 8 nucleotides match TRBD2. Looked up from germline, CDR1 is SGHNT and CDR2 is YYREEE (reference sequence). The CDR3 contains 15 residues. With V trimmed by 0 bases and J by 5 bases, 5 bases remained unmatched. CDR3 nucleotides: TGTGCCAGCAGCTTGGAGGGGACTAGGGTAGATACGCAGTATTTT. This codes for CASSLEGTRVDTQYF.

The CDR3 region is CSVGDYVDSQYF. The CDR3 DNA sequence: TGCAGCGTGGGGGACTATGTAGACTCCCAGTACTTC. This chain uses TRBV29-1 with TRBJ2-5, with TRBD2 identical over 7 bases. Germline CDR1 SQVTM, CDR2 ANQGSEA. The CDR3 is made up of 12 amino acids. The trim removed 6 bases at V and 9 bases at J, leaving 10 bases unmatched.

The table lists this clone with a count of one. V gene TRBV19 combines with J gene TRBJ1-5; D is undetermined. The CDR3 spans 14 residues. The ends were cut back, 3 bases at V and 3 bases at J, with 9 bases in the middle. The germline V gene encodes CDR1 LNHDA and CDR2 SQIVND (reference sequence). This chain's CDR3 is CASSISDDNQPQHF. The CDR3 DNA reads as TGTGCCAGTAGTATTTCAGATGACAATCAGCCCCAGCATTTT.

The chain recombines TRBV24-1 with TRBJ2-1, with 10 nucleotides matching TRBD2. The CDR3 is made up of 20 amino acids. The germline V gene encodes CDR1 KGHDR and CDR2 SFDVKD. V gave up 3 bases and J gave up 4 bases; unmatched junction bases: 17. The CDR3 sequence is CATSDMGGASGGNQYNEQFF. The CDR3 coding sequence is TGTGCCACCAGTGATATGGGAGGGGCTAGCGGGGGAAACCAATACAATGAGCAGTTCTTC.

This sequence joins TRBV7-2 and TRBJ1-5, with D perhaps matching TRBD1 (5 bases). The CDR3 consists of 14 residues. Germline CDR1 and CDR2: SGHTA and FQGNSA. The V and J ends lost 1 base and 6 bases respectively, with 10 bases between them. The CDR3 region has the DNA TGTGCCAGCAGCTTAGGGAGGGGAGGTCAGCCCCAGCATTTT. Translation: CASSLGRGGQPQHF. Looking up the rest from reference TRBV7-2 and TRBJ1-5 gives the full variable domain: GAGVSQSPSNKVTEKGKDVELRCDPISGHTALYWYRQSLGQGLEFLIYFQGNSAPDKSGLPSDRFSAERTGGSVSTLTIQRTQQEDSAVYLCASSLGRGGQPQHFGDGTRLSIL.

The chain employs TRBV4-1 and TRBJ1-4; D is unclear. Between the trimmed V and J ends, which lost 4 bases and 0 bases, there was a span of 15 bases. Germline V lookup: CDR1 MGHRA, CDR2 YSYEKL. This CDR3 comprises 17 residues. The CDR3 is CASSPSGSVATNEKLFF. The CDR3 coding sequence is TGCGCCAGCAGCCCCTCGGGTAGCGTTGCAACTAATGAAAAACTGTTTTTT.

CDR3 bases: TGTGCCAGCAGCCCTAAAGGGACAATAGGCATGAACACTGAAGCTTTCTTT. Translating gives CASSPKGTIGMNTEAFF. This chain connects TRBV3-1 (or the pseudogene TRBV3-2) to TRBJ1-1; TRBD1 is a possible D gene (6 bases). Trimming stripped 4 bases from V and 0 bases from J, with 18 bases between. The CDR3 is 17 residues long. The germline CDR1 and CDR2 sequences are LGHDT and YNNKEL (reference sequence).

The gene calls are TRBV2 and TRBJ2-2; TRBD2 agrees at 10 bases. Unmatched junction bases numbered 10, after V lost 3 bases and J lost 6 bases. Germline-derived CDR1 and CDR2 are SNHLY and FYNNEI. CDR3 size: 17 residues. The CDR3 DNA is TGTGCCAGCAGTGAGAGGGCTAGCGGGAGAGGGGCCGGGGAGCTGTTTTTT. Protein sequence: CASSERASGRGAGELFF. The entire variable domain, with the rest obtained from reference TRBV2 and TRBJ2-2, is as follows: EPEVTQTPSHQVTQMGQEVILRCVPISNHLYFYWYRQILGQKVEFLVSFYNNEISEKSEIFDDQFSVERPDGSNFTLKIRSTKLEDSAMYFCASSERASGRGAGELFFGEGSRLTVL.

The chain recombines TRBV11-2 with TRBJ1-2, with D maybe TRBD1 (6 bases). Germline V gives CDR1 SGHAT, CDR2 FQNNGV. The CDR3 spans 16 residues. The V and J ends lost 5 bases and 5 bases respectively, with 21 bases between them. In DNA, the CDR3 is TGTGCCAGCAGCCACAAGGGGCAGGGGTTCCGTTATGGCTACACCTTC. Protein: CASSHKGQGFRYGYTF.

The rearrangement links TRBV23-1 to TRBJ1-2; perhaps TRBD1 as D (5 bases). TRBV23-1 is placed among ORFs of uncertain function. V gave up 4 bases and J gave up 6 bases, with 15 bases separating them. This CDR3 is 14 amino acids long. The DNA of the CDR3 is TGCGCCAGCAGTCGGGGGGAAGCGGGGAATGGCTACACCTTC. It codes for CASSRGEAGNGYTF.

This clone was counted between two and nine times. V and J are TRBV29-1 and TRBJ1-4; D possibly corresponds to TRBD1 (5 bases). This CDR3 region has 12 residues. Per the germline V gene, CDR1 is SQVTM and CDR2 is ANQGSEA. With 6 bases removed from V and 7 bases from J, the gap between germline ends came to 12 bases. This chain's CDR3 is CSVVQGSEKLFF. Here the CDR3 DNA reads TGCAGCGTCGTTCAGGGCTCTGAAAAACTGTTTTTT.

CDR3 in DNA: TGTGCCAGTCGGACCTACTACAGGGAGAACACTGAAGCTTTCTTT. Its protein product is CASRTYYRENTEAFF. The chain combines TRBV19 with TRBJ1-1; D might be TRBD1 (6 bases). With 8 bases removed from V and 1 base from J, the gap between germline ends came to 17 bases. Germline CDR1 and CDR2: LNHDA and SQIVND (reference sequence). The CDR3 spans 15 residues. Drawing the rest from reference TRBV19 and TRBJ1-1, the complete variable domain is DGGITQSPKYLFRKEGQNVTLSCEQNLNHDAMYWYRQDPGQGLRLIYYSQIVNDFQKGDIAEGYSVSREKKESFPLTVTSAQKNPTAFYLCASRTYYRENTEAFFGQGTRLTVV.

J is TRBJ1-1 and V is TRBV9; no clear D. CDR3 length equals 17 residues. Germline CDR1 and CDR2: SGDLS and YYNGEE. Between the trimmed V and J ends, which lost 0 bases and 3 bases, there was a span of 18 bases. The CDR3 DNA sequence: TGTGCCAGCAGCGTAGCTACCGGAGGAGGGTGGGACACTGAAGCTTTCTTT. Protein: CASSVATGGGWDTEAFF.

V usage is TRBV6-5 and J usage is TRBJ2-2; D perhaps matches TRBD2 (5 bases). Germline CDR1 reads MNHEY; CDR2 reads SVGAGI. Trimming shortened V by 10 bases and J by 6 bases, and 12 bases separated the two germline ends. The CDR3 spans 12 residues. The CDR3 DNA sequence: TGTGCCACTACTTCGGGGTCCGGGGAGCTGTTTTTT. Its protein is CATTSGSGELFF.